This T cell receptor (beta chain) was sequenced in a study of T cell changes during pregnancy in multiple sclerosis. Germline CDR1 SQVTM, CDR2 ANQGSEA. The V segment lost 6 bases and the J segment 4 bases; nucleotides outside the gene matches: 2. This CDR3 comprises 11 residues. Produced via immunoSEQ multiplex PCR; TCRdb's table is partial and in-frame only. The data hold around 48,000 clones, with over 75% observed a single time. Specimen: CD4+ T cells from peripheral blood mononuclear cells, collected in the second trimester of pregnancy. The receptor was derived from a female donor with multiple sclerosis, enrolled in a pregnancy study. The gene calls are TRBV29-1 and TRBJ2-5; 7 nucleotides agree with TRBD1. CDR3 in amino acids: CSVGTVETQYF. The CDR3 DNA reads TGCAGCGTCGGGACAGTAGAGACCCAGTACTTC.